A single sample gave rise to the 13 T cell receptor beta chains below, sequenced in a study of blood T cell repertoires in COVID-19. Produced via immunoSEQ multiplex PCR; TCRdb's table is partial and in-frame only. The sample carries fewer than 450,000 clones, 88% recorded once. Material for sequencing was peripheral blood. These receptors originate from a woman aged 45-65 years with COVID-19, enrolled during active disease.

The chain is built from TRBV3-1 (or the pseudogene TRBV3-2) and TRBJ1-1; D call uncertain. V was clipped by 0 bases and J by 5 bases, with 13 bases between them. Germline assignment: CDR1 LGHDT and CDR2 YNNKEL (reference sequence). The CDR3 has 15 amino acids. CDR3 in DNA: TGTGCCAGCAGCCAAGATAGTGAAGGAGGGACTGAAGCTTTCTTT. Its translation is CASSQDSEGGTEAFF.

Concerning this clone: Other DNA sequences within the sample encode an identical CDR3. The chain links TRBV6-6 to TRBJ1-1, with 9 bases aligning to TRBD1. Per germline, CDR1 MNHNY and CDR2 SVGAGI (reference sequence). Trimming cost V 6 bases and J 5 bases; bases outside gene matches: 4. This CDR3 is built from 13 residues. In DNA form, the CDR3 reads TGTGCCAGCAGATGGGACAGGGAAACTGAAGCTTTCTTT. It codes for CASRWDRETEAFF.

The chain links TRBV19 to TRBJ2-2; 10 bases match TRBD2. This CDR3 is 16 amino acids long. In germline, CDR1 is LNHDA, CDR2 SQIVND (reference sequence). The ends lost 2 bases at V and 6 bases at J; junction bases unmatched: 6. CDR3 DNA sequence: TGTGCCAGTAGTATACAAGCGGGGGGGCAGGCCGGGGAGCTGTTTTTT. Its translation: CASSIQAGGQAGELFF.

Only a few counts were recorded for this clone. The chain couples TRBV4-1 to TRBJ1-5; 12 nucleotides align to TRBD1. CDR3 length: 19 residues. The J segment lost 2 bases and the V segment lost 4 bases, leaving 12 bases of the junction unmatched. CDR1 MGHRA and CDR2 YSYEKL come from the germline V gene. The CDR3 spells CASSPFPGTGGGGNQPQHF. DNA of the CDR3: TGCGCCAGCAGCCCTTTCCCCGGGACAGGGGGCGGCGGCAATCAGCCCCAGCATTTT.

The chain uses TRBV11-1 and TRBJ2-3; tentatively, D is TRBD2 (5 bases). Germline-derived CDR1 and CDR2 are SGHAT and FQDESV (reference sequence). The V end lost 3 bases, the J end lost 6 bases, and 13 bases lay between the germline ends. CDR3 length equals 14 residues. CDR3 loop: CASSFEGGSDTQYF. The DNA of the CDR3 is TGTGCCAGCAGCTTTGAGGGTGGATCGGATACGCAGTATTTT.

Only one count was recorded for this clone. The chain is built from TRBV27 and TRBJ2-1; D may be TRBD1 (6 bases). The CDR3 has 14 amino acids. The ends were cut back, 2 bases at V and 7 bases at J, with 12 bases in the middle. In germline, CDR1 is MNHEY, CDR2 SMNVEV (reference sequence). CDR3 nucleotide sequence: TGTGCCAGCAGTTTAGGGCAGGGGCCTAATGAGCAGTTCTTC. Translated: CASSLGQGPNEQFF.

The CDR3 is CAWSGRGGSNEKLFF. CDR3 sequence (DNA): TGTGCCTGGAGTGGCAGGGGAGGGAGTAATGAAAAACTGTTTTTT. The chain recombines TRBV30 with TRBJ1-4; weak D call: TRBD1 (6 bases). The germline CDR1 and CDR2 sequences are GTSNPN and SVGIG (reference sequence). CDR3 length: 15 amino acids. Trimming took off 1 base at V and 4 bases at J, with 13 bases between the two ends.

The CDR3 loop reads CASWASGNTIYF. CDR3 DNA: TGCGCCAGCTGGGCTTCTGGAAACACCATATATTTT. This chain uses TRBV10-2 with TRBJ1-3, with unresolved D. Germline values: CDR1 WSHSY, CDR2 SAAADI. V shed 8 bases and J shed 1 base, with 6 bases lying between them. The CDR3 is made up of 12 amino acids.

The chain combines TRBV9 with TRBJ1-1, with D uncertain. Germline assignment: CDR1 SGDLS and CDR2 YYNGEE. The V and J ends lost 4 bases and 4 bases respectively, with 14 bases between them. CDR3 length: 14 amino acids. The CDR3 coding sequence is TGTGCCAGCAGCTCGCCGGGGAGATTCACTGAAGCTTTCTTT. This codes for CASSSPGRFTEAFF.

The V call is TRBV4-1, the J call TRBJ1-2, with unresolved D. V was shortened by 5 bases and J by 9 bases, with 10 bases between the two germline ends. The CDR3 extends over 11 amino acids. CDR1 and CDR2 (germline): MGHRA, YSYEKL. The CDR3 spells CASSSVGSYTF. The CDR3 nucleotides read TGCGCCAGCAGCAGCGTAGGTAGCTACACCTTC.

The chain employs TRBV29-1 and TRBJ1-1, with D possibly being TRBD1 (6 bases). The CDR3 is made up of 14 amino acids. CDR1 is SQVTM and CDR2 is ANQGSEA in the germline V gene. V dropped 4 bases and J dropped 2 bases, with 14 bases sitting between them. The DNA for the CDR3 is TGCAGCGTTGTCGGGACACTAAAAAACACTGAAGCTTTCTTT. This gives the protein CSVVGTLKNTEAFF.

The genes are TRBV5-6 and TRBJ1-2, with D perhaps TRBD1 (5 bases). The CDR3 sequence is 14 residues long. Germline CDR1 and CDR2: SGHDT and YYEEEE. Trimming stripped 4 bases from V and 1 base from J, with 11 bases between. In DNA form, the CDR3 reads TGTGCCAGCAGCACCCAGGGAGGTAACTATGGCTACACCTTC. It codes for CASSTQGGNYGYTF. Based on the CDR3 plus reference TRBV5-6 and TRBJ1-2, the full variable domain is DAGVTQSPTHLIKTRGQQVTLRCSPKSGHDTVSWYQQALGQGPQFIFQYYEEEERQRGNFPDRFSGHQFPNYSSELNVNALLLGDSALYLCASSTQGGNYGYTFGSGTRLTVV.

V usage is TRBV19 and J usage is TRBJ2-6, with 7 bases lining up with TRBD1. Trimming removed 7 bases from V and 0 bases from J; junction bases left unmatched: 15. This CDR3 contains 19 residues. Per germline, CDR1 LNHDA and CDR2 SQIVND (reference sequence). CDR3 DNA: TGTGCCAGTAATTCACAGGTTGGGACAGTCCCCTCTGGGGCCAACGTCCTGACTTTC. Residues: CASNSQVGTVPSGANVLTF.